Presented here are 8 T cell receptor beta chains from one specimen sequenced in a study. MiXCR, run by TCRdb on the 5' RACE reads, gives a single entry per CDR3 protein. The sample yields some 62,000 distinct CDR3 sequences, around 30% seen once. Material: tumor-infiltrating naive CD4+ T cells sorted from the breast tumor. Regarding subset: naive CD4+ T cells, CD4+CD45RA+CD25-. These receptors were taken from a female donor with breast cancer.

This clonotype was seen more than once but under ten times. This chain links TRBV28 with TRBJ1-5; 8 bases map to TRBD1. V shed 8 bases, J shed 5 bases, and the junction held 5 bases outside the gene matches. Per germline, CDR1 MDHEN and CDR2 SYDVKM. This CDR3 comprises 13 residues. This CDR3 is CASRAGGDQPQHF. CDR3 nucleotide sequence: TGTGCCAGCCGTGCAGGGGGCGATCAGCCCCAGCATTTT. Based on the CDR3 plus reference TRBV28 and TRBJ1-5, the full variable domain is DVKVTQSSRYLVKRTGEKVFLECVQDMDHENMFWYRQDPGLGLRLIYFSYDVKMKEKGDIPEGYSVSREKKERFSLILESASTNQTSMYLCASRAGGDQPQHFGDGTRLSIL.

CDR3 nucleotide sequence: TGTGCCAGCAGCTTATGGGGGGAAGCCCAGTACTTC. Translated: CASSLWGEAQYF. The chain is built from TRBV7-9 and TRBJ2-5, with D tentatively TRBD2 (6 bases). The V end lost 2 bases, the J end lost 9 bases, and 10 bases lay between the germline ends. The CDR3 contains 12 residues. CDR1 is SEHNR, CDR2 FQNEAQ, per germline (reference sequence). Using reference TRBV7-9 and TRBJ2-5 for the parts outside the CDR3, the full variable domain is DTGVSQNPRHKITKRGQNVTFRCDPISEHNRLYWYRQTLGQGPEFLTYFQNEAQLEKSRLLSDRFSAERPKGSFSTLEIQRTEQGDSAMYLCASSLWGEAQYFGPGTRLLVL.

The J gene is TRBJ1-6, the V gene TRBV6-5; D is unclear. Germline-derived CDR1 and CDR2 are MNHEY and SVGAGI. The ends were cut back, 2 bases at V and 0 bases at J, with 11 bases in the middle. The CDR3 runs 17 residues. CDR3 in amino acids: CASSYNPLSSYNSPLHF. In nucleotides, the CDR3 is TGTGCCAGCAGTTACAACCCGTTAAGCTCCTATAATTCACCCCTCCACTTT.

This clonotype was found once. It may be a read error: a sequence one base away is much more abundant. The gene calls are TRBV4-2 and TRBJ1-2, with 7 bases that match TRBD1. This CDR3 region has 17 residues. From germline, CDR1 is LGHNA and CDR2 YNFKEQ. The CDR3 region is CASNQDRRGTANYGYTF. The CDR3 coding sequence is TGTGCCAGCAACCAAGATCGGAGAGGGACAGCTAACTATGGCTACACCTTC.

CDR3 sequence (DNA): TGTGCCAGCAGCTTAGCCATTCAAGAGACCCAGTACTTC. Protein product: CASSLAIQETQYF. The chain carries TRBV7-2 and TRBJ2-5; no reliable D call. This CDR3 has 13 amino acids. V lost 0 bases, J lost 2 bases, and 4 bases lay in between. The germline gives CDR1 SGHTA, CDR2 FQGNSA. The variable domain in full, completed from reference TRBV7-2 and TRBJ2-5, reads GAGVSQSPSNKVTEKGKDVELRCDPISGHTALYWYRQSLGQGLEFLIYFQGNSAPDKSGLPSDRFSAERTGGSVSTLTIQRTQQEDSAVYLCASSLAIQETQYFGPGTRLLVL.

As regards this clonotype: A read error is likely, as this CDR3 ends without the conserved phenylalanine or tryptophan. For the CDR3, the DNA is TGTGCCAGCAGTGATGCGGGAGGGCCCTCAGAAGAGACCCAGTACTGC. It yields the protein CASSDAGGPSEETQYC. The chain carries TRBV25-1 and TRBJ2-5, with TRBD2 matching 9 bases. This CDR3 has 16 amino acids. CDR1 is MGHDK and CDR2 is SYGVNS in the germline V gene. Germline trimming cut 3 bases from V and 3 bases from J; bases unmatched to any gene: 8.

The V and J genes are TRBV2 and TRBJ2-5; maybe TRBD2 (6 bases). The CDR3 extends over 14 amino acids. Germline values: CDR1 SNHLY, CDR2 FYNNEI. V was clipped by 9 bases and J by 4 bases, with 18 bases between them. CDR3 region: CASVPELARETQYF. CDR3 sequence (DNA): TGTGCCAGTGTTCCGGAACTAGCACGAGAGACCCAGTACTTC.

The J gene is TRBJ2-5, the V gene TRBV5-1; D ambiguous. In germline, CDR1 is SGHRS, CDR2 YFSETQ. V was clipped by 7 bases and J by 3 bases, with 7 bases between them. CDR3 length: 11 residues. The CDR3 DNA reads TGCGCCAGCGAGGAGAAAGAGACCCAGTACTTC. Translated: CASEEKETQYF.